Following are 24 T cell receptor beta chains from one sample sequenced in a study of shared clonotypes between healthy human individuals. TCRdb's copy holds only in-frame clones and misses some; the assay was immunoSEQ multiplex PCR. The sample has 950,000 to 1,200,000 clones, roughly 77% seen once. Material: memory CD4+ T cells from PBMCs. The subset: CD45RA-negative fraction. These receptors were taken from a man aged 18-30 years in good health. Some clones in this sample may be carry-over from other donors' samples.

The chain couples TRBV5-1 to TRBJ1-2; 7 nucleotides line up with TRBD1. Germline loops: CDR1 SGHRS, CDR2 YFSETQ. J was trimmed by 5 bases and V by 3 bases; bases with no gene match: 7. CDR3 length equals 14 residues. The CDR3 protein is CASSSRQGSYGYTF. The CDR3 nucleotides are TGCGCCAGCAGCTCCCGACAGGGTTCTTATGGCTACACCTTC.

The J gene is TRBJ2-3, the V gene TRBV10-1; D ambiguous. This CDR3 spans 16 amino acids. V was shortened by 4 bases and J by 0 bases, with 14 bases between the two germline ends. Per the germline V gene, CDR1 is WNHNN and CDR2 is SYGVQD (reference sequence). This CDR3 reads CASSAPTRVSTDTQYF. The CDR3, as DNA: TGCGCCAGCAGTGCTCCGACCCGAGTTAGCACAGATACGCAGTATTTT.

CDR3 loop: CASSYQRMQYF. The DNA of the CDR3 is TGTGCCAGCAGTTACCAGCGGATGCAGTACTTC. This chain connects TRBV6-1 to TRBJ2-7, with a tentative D call TRBD2 (5 bases). This CDR3 region has 11 residues. Germline CDR1 is MNHNS and CDR2 is SASEGT. Trimming left V 5 bases short and J 9 bases short, with 11 bases between.

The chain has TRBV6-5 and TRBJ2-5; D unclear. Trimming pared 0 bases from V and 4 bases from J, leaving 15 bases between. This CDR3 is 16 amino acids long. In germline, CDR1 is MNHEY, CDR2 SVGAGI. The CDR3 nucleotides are TGTGCCAGCAGTTACTCGATTTCTGGCCTTGTAGAGACCCAGTACTTC. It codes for CASSYSISGLVETQYF.

The CDR3 region has the DNA TGTGCCAGCAGCCAAGACAGGGGTGGAGGGCAGCCCCAGCATTTT. Amino acids: CASSQDRGGGQPQHF. This chain joins TRBV4-2 and TRBJ1-5; possible D gene TRBD1, 6 bases. V was cut by 0 bases and J by 7 bases, with 13 bases left in between. Germline loops: CDR1 LGHNA, CDR2 YNFKEQ. The CDR3 spans 15 residues.

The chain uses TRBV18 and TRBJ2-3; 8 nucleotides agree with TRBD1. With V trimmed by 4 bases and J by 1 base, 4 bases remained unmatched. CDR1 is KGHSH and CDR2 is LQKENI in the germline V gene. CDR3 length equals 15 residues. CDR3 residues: CASSLATGGTDTQYF. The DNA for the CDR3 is TGTGCCAGCTCACTAGCGACAGGGGGCACAGATACGCAGTATTTT.

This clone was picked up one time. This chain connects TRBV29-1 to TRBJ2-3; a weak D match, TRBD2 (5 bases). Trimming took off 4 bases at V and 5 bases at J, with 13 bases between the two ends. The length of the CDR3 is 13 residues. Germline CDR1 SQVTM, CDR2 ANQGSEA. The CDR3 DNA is TGCAGCGTTGCAACGCTTGCGGGAGATACGCAGTATTTT. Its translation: CSVATLAGDTQYF.

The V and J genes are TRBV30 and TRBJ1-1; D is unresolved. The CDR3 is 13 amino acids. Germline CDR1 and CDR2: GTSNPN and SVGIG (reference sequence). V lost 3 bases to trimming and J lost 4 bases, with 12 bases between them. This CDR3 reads CAWRQSGGTEAFF. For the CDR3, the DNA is TGTGCCTGGAGACAGTCGGGCGGCACTGAAGCTTTCTTT.

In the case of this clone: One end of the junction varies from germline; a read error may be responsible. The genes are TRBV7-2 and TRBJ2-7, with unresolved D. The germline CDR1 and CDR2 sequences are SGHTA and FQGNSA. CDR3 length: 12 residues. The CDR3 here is CASSQNHGERYF. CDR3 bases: TGTGCCAGCAGTCAAAACCATGGAGAGCGGTACTTC.

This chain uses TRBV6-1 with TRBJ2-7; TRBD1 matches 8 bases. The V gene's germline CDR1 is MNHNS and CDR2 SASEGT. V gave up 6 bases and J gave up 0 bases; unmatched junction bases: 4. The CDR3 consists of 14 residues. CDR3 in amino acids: CASRWTGSSYEQYF. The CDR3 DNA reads TGTGCCAGCAGGTGGACAGGGAGCTCCTACGAGCAGTACTTC.

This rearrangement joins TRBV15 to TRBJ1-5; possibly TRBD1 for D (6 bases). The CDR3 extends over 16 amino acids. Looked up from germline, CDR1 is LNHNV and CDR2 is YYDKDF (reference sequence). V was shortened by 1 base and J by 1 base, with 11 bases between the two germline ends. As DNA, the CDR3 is TGTGCCACCAGCAGAGGGGGGACAATAAGCAATCAGCCCCAGCATTTT. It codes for CATSRGGTISNQPQHF.

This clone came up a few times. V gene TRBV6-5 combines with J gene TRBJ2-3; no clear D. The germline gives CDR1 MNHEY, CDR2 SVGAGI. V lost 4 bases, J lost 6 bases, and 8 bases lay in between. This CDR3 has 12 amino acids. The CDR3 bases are TGTGCCAGCAGTTTAGACATGGATACGCAGTATTTT. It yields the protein CASSLDMDTQYF.

The CDR3: CASSPRTGHFNEKLFF. In nucleotides, the CDR3 is TGTGCCAGCAGCCCGCGAACCGGACATTTTAATGAAAAACTGTTTTTT. This sequence joins TRBV7-8 and TRBJ1-4; D may be TRBD1 (5 bases). Germline assignment: CDR1 SGHVS and CDR2 FQNEAQ. V was clipped by 5 bases and J by 4 bases, with 17 bases between them. The CDR3 is made up of 16 amino acids.

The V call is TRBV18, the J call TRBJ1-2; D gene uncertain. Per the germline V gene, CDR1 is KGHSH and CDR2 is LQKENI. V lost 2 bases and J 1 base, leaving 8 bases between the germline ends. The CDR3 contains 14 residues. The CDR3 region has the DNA TGTGCCAGCTCACCAACCCCGGTTAACTATGGCTACACCTTC. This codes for CASSPTPVNYGYTF. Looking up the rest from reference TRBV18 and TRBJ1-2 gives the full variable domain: NAGVMQNPRHLVRRRGQEARLRCSPMKGHSHVYWYRQLPEEGLKFMVYLQKENIIDESGMPKERFSAEFPKEGPSILRIQQVVRGDSAAYFCASSPTPVNYGYTFGSGTRLTVV.

CDR3 DNA sequence: TGTGCCAGCAGCTCCGCTGGGGCGCGATACTATGGCTACACCTTC. Translated, it gives CASSSAGARYYGYTF. The rearrangement joins TRBV11-2 to TRBJ1-2; D might be TRBD1 (5 bases). Germline V lookup: CDR1 SGHAT, CDR2 FQNNGV. There are 15 residues in the CDR3. V was cut by 4 bases and J by 3 bases, with 15 bases left in between.

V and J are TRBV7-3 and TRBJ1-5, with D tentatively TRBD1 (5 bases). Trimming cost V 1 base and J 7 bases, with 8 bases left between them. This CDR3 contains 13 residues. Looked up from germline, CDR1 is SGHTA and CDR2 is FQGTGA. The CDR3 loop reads CASSLRGYQPQHF. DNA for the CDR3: TGTGCCAGCAGCTTAAGGGGGTACCAGCCCCAGCATTTT.

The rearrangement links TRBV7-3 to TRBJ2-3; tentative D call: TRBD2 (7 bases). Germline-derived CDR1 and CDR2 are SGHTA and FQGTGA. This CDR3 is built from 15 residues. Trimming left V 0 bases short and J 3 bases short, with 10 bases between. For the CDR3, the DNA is TGTGCCAGCAGCTTAACCGGGGGGCGGACAGATACGCAGTATTTT. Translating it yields CASSLTGGRTDTQYF. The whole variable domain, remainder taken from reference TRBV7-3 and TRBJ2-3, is GAGVSQTPSNKVTEKGKYVELRCDPISGHTALYWYRQSLGQGPEFLIYFQGTGAADDSGLPNDRFFAVRPEGSVSTLKIQRTERGDSAVYLCASSLTGGRTDTQYFGPGTRLTVL.

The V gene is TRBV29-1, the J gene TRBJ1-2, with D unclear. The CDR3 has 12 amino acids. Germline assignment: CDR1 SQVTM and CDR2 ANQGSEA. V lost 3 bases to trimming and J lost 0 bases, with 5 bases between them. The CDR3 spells CSVDAANYGYTF. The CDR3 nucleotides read TGCAGCGTTGACGCAGCTAACTATGGCTACACCTTC.

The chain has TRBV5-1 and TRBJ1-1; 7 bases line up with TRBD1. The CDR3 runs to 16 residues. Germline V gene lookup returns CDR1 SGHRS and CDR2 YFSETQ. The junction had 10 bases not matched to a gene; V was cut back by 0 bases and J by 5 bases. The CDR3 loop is CASSLGMGQKRTEAFF. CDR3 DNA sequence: TGCGCCAGCAGCTTGGGAATGGGACAGAAAAGGACTGAAGCTTTCTTT.

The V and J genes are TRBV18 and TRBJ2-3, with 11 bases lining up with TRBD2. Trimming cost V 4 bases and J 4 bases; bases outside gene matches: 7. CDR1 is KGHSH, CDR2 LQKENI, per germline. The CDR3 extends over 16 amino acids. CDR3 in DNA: TGTGCCAGCTCACTTGCCCTAGCGGGAGGTCCAGATACGCAGTATTTT. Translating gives CASSLALAGGPDTQYF.

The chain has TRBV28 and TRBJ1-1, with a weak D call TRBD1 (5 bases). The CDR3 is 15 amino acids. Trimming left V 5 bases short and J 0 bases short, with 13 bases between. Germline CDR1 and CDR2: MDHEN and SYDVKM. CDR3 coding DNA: TGTGCCAGCAGTCCCACCCGGGGCTTGAACACTGAAGCTTTCTTT. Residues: CASSPTRGLNTEAFF.

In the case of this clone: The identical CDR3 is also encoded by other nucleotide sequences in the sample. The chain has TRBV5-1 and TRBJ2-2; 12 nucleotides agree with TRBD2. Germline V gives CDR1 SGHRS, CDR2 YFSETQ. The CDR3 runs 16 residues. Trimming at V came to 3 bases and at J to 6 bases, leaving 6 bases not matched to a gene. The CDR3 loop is CASSSPGLAGPGELFF. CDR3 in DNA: TGCGCCAGCAGCTCCCCGGGACTAGCGGGTCCCGGGGAGCTGTTTTTT.

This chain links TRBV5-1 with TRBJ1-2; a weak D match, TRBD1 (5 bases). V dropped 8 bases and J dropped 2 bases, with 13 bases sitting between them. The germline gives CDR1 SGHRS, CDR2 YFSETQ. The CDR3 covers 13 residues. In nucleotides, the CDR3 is TGCGCCAGTCGTCCGGGGGAAAACTATGGCTACACCTTC. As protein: CASRPGENYGYTF.

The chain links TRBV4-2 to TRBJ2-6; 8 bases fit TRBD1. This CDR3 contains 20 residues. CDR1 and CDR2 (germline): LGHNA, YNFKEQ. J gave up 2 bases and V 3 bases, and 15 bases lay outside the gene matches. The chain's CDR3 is CASSQGNGQGGVPGANVLTF. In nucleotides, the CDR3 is TGTGCCAGCAGCCAGGGGAACGGACAGGGTGGGGTCCCTGGGGCCAACGTCCTGACTTTC.